This T cell receptor (beta chain) was captured in a study of Ad26.COV2.S vaccination and SARS-CoV-2 variants. Data came from immunoSEQ multiplex PCR; TCRdb stores just in-frame clones and leaves some out. This sample has approximately 400,000 clones, with roughly 94% found just once. Germline V gene lookup returns CDR1 SEHNR and CDR2 FQNEAQ (reference sequence). With V trimmed by 11 bases and J by 7 bases, 11 bases remained unmatched. There are 14 residues in the CDR3. The source was peripheral blood, collected after recovery from COVID-19. This TCR derives from a human donor who had recovered from COVID-19. This sequence joins TRBV7-9 and TRBJ2-2, with 9 bases lining up with TRBD2. The CDR3 DNA reads as TGTGCCCCCCCCCGCGGGGGGGCCAGCGGGGAGCTGTTTTTT. It yields the protein CAPPRGGASGELFF. The full variable domain, completed using reference TRBV7-9 and TRBJ2-2, is DTGVSQNPRHKITKRGQNVTFRCDPISEHNRLYWYRQTLGQGPEFLTYFQNEAQLEKSRLLSDRFSAERPKGSFSTLEIQRTEQGDSAMYLCAPPRGGASGELFFGEGSRLTVL.